The T cell receptor (beta chain) under discussion was sequenced for a study of radiation and T cells in renal cell carcinoma. Across the study: Nephrectomy followed 15 Gy stereotactic body radiation by 4 weeks. Study-wide points: Top tumor clonotypes rose in blood 2 weeks post-radiation, then contracted.

With regard to this clone: The antigen is unknown.

Time point described: baseline pretreatment blood. The sample's treatment: 15 Gy SBRT to primary tumor, nephrectomy 4 weeks later. Radiation-treated patients gave blood at baseline, week 2 and week 4. The data were produced by immunoSEQ multiplex PCR, yet TCRdb's version contains in-frame clones alone and is incomplete. The sample includes approximately 63,000 clones, roughly three quarters seen only once; the top ten take 7.3%. Per the germline V gene, CDR1 is GTSNPN and CDR2 is SVGIG (reference sequence). V lost 2 bases and J 11 bases, leaving 15 bases between the germline ends. The CDR3 length is 12 residues.

The chain recombines TRBV30 with TRBJ1-1; no clear D gene. The sample consisted of blood, taken from a patient whose treatment included radiotherapy and nephrectomy. The receptor was isolated from a man aged 55 to 70 with renal cell carcinoma. The CDR3 spells CAWSWPVGRAFF. In nucleotides, the CDR3 is TGTGCCTGGAGTTGGCCCGTTGGAAGGGCTTTCTTT.